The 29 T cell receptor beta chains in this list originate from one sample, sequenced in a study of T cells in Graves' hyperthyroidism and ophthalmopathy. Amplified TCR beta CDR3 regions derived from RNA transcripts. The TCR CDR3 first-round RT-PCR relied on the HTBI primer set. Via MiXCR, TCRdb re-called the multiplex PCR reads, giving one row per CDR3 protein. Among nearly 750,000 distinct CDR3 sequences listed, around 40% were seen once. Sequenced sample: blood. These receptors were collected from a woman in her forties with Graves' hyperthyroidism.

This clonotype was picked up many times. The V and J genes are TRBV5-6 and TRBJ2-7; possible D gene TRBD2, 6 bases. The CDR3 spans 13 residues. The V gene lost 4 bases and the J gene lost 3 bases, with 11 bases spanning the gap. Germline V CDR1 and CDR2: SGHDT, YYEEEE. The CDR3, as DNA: TGTGCCAGCAGCCGTCTCGGGAGCTACGAGCAGTACTTC. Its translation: CASSRLGSYEQYF.

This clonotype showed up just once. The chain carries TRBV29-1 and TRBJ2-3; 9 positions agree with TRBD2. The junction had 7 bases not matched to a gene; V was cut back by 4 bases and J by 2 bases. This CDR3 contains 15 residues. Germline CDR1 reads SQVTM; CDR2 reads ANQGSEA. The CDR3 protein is CSVALLAGYTDTQYF. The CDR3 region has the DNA TGCAGCGTTGCTTTGCTAGCGGGATACACAGATACGCAGTATTTT.

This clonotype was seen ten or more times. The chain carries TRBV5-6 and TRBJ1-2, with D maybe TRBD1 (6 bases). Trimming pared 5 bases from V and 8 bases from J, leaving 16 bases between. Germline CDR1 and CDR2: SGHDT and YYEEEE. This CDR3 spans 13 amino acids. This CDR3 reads CASSAGTIRGYTF. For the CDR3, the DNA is TGTGCCAGCAGTGCCGGGACAATCAGGGGCTACACCTTC.

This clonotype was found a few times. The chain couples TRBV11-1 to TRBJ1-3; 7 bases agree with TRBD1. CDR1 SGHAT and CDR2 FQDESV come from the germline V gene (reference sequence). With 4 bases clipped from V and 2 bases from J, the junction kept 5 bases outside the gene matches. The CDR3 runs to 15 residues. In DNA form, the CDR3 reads TGTGCCAGCAGCTCAGGGGACAGAGCTGGAAACACCATATATTTT. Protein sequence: CASSSGDRAGNTIYF.

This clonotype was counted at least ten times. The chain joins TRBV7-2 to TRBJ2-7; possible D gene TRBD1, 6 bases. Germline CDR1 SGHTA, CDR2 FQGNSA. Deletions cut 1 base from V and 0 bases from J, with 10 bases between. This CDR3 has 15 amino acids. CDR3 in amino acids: CASSLGGGGSYEQYF. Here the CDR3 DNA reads TGTGCCAGCAGCTTAGGAGGGGGTGGCTCCTACGAGCAGTACTTC. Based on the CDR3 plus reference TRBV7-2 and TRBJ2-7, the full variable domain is GAGVSQSPSNKVTEKGKDVELRCDPISGHTALYWYRQSLGQGLEFLIYFQGNSAPDKSGLPSDRFSAERTGGSVSTLTIQRTQQEDSAVYLCASSLGGGGSYEQYFGPGTRLTVT.

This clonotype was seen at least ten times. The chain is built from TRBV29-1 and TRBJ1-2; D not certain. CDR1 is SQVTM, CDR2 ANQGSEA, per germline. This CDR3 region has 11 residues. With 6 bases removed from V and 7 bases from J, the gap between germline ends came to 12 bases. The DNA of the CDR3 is TGCAGCGTGCGAACCGCGGGTGGCTACACCTTC. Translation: CSVRTAGGYTF. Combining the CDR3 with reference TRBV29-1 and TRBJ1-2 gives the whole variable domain SAVISQKPSRDICQRGTSLTIQCQVDSQVTMMFWYRQQPGQSLTLIATANQGSEATYESGFVIDKFPISRPNLTFSTLTVSNMSPEDSSIYLCSVRTAGGYTFGSGTRLTVV.

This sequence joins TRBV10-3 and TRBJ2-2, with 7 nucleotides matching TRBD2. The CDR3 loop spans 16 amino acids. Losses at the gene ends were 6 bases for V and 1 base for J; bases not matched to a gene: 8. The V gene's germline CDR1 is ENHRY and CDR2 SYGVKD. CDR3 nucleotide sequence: TGTGCCATCAGCTTGATGGGCGGGGGGAACACCGGGGAGCTGTTTTTT. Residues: CAISLMGGGNTGELFF.

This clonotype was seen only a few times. The CDR3 loop reads CASSSVRLAAETQYF. As DNA, the CDR3 is TGTGCCAGCAGCTCCGTAAGACTCGCTGCGGAGACCCAGTACTTC. The gene calls are TRBV7-9 and TRBJ2-5, with unresolved D. Germline CDR1 and CDR2: SEHNR and FQNEAQ (reference sequence). CDR3 length: 15 residues. Deletions cut 4 bases from V and 5 bases from J, with 17 bases between.

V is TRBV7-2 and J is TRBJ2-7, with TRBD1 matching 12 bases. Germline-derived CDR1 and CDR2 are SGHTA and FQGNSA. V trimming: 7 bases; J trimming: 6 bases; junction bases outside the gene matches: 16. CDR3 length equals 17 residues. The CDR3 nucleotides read TGTGCCAGCACCTTGGGGACAGGGGGCCTTCTTGTCCGCGAGCAGTACTTC. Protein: CASTLGTGGLLVREQYF.

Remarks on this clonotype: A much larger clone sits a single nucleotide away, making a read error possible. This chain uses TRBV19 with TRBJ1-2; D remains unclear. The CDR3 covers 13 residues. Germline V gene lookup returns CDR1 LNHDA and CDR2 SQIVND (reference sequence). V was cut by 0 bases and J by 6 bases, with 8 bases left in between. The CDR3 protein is CASSIDQSHGYTF. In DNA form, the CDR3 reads TGTGCCAGTAGTATAGACCAATCGCATGGCTACACCTTC. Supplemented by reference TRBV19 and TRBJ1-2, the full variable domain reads DGGITQSPKYLFRKEGQNVTLSCEQNLNHDAMYWYRQDPGQGLRLIYYSQIVNDFQKGDIAEGYSVSREKKESFPLTVTSAQKNPTAFYLCASSIDQSHGYTFGSGTRLTVV.

The CDR3 sequence is CASSLWQGGNEQYF. Written as DNA, the CDR3 is TGTGCCAGCAGTTTATGGCAGGGGGGAAACGAGCAGTACTTC. This chain links TRBV12-3 or TRBV12-4 with TRBJ2-7; D perhaps matches TRBD1 (7 bases). V was clipped by 2 bases and J by 5 bases, with 13 bases between them. This CDR3 contains 14 residues.

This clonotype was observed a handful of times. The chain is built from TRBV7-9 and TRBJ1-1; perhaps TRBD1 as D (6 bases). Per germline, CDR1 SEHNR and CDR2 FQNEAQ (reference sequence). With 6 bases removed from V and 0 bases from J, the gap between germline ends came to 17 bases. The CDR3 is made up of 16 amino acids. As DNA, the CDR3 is TGTGCCAGCAGATTTAGGACAGAAGTGATGAACACTGAAGCTTTCTTT. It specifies CASRFRTEVMNTEAFF.

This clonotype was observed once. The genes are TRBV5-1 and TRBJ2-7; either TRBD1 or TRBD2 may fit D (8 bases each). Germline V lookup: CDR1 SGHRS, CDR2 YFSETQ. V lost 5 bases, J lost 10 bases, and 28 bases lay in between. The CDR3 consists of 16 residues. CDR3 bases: TGCGCCAGCAGAGACTTCAGGGGGCAAGAGAGCGGGAGACAGTACTTC. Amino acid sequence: CASRDFRGQESGRQYF.

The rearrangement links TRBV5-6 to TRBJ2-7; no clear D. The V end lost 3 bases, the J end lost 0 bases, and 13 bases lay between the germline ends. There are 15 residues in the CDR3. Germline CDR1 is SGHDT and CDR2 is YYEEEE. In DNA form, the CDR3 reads TGTGCCAGCAGCTGGGCCCCCGGGTCCTCCTACGAGCAGTACTTC. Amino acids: CASSWAPGSSYEQYF.

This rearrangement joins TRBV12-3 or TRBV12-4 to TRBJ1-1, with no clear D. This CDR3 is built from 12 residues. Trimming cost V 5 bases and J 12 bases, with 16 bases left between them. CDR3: CASSISLIGTFF. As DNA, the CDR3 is TGTGCCAGCAGTATAAGTCTAATCGGGACTTTCTTT.

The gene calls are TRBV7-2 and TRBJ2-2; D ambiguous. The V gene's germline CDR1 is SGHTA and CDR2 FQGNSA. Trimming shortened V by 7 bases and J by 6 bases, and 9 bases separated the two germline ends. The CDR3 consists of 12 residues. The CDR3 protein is CASTRVAGELFF. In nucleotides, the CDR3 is TGTGCCAGCACCCGGGTTGCCGGGGAGCTGTTTTTT.

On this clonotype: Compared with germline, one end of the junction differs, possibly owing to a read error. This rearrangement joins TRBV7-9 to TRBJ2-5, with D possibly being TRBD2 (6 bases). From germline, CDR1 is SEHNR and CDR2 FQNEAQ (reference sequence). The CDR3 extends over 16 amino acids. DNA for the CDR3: TGTGCCGGCAGCAGGAGGGGCTTATATCAGGAAGAGACCCAGTACTTC. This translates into CAGSRRGLYQEETQYF.

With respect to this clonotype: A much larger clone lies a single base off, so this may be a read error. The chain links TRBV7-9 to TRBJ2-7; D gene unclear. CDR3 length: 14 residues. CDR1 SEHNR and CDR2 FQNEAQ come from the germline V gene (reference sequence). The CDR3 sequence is CASSQDNGNYEQCF. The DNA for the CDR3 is TGCGCCAGCAGCCAAGATAACGGCAACTACGAGCAGTGCTTC.

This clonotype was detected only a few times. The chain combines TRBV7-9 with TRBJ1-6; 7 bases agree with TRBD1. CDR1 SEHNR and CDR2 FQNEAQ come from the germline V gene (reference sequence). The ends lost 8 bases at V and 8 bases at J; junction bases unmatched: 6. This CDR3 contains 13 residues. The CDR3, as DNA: TGTGCCAGCCGAGGGGACAGTTATTCACCCCTCCACTTT. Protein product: CASRGDSYSPLHF.

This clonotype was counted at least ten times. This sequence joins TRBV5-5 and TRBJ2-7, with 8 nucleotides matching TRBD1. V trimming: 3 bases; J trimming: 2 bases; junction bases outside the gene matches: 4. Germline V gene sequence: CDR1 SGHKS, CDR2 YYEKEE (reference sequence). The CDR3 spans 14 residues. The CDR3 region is CASSWGQAAYEQYF. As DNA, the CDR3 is TGTGCCAGCAGCTGGGGACAGGCCGCCTACGAGCAGTACTTC.

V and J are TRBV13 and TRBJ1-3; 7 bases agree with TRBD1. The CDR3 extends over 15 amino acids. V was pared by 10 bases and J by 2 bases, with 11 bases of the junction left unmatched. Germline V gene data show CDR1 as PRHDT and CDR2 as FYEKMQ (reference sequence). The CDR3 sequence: CATTSRGPTGNTIYF. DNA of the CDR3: TGTGCCACCACCTCAAGGGGGCCAACTGGAAACACCATATATTTT.

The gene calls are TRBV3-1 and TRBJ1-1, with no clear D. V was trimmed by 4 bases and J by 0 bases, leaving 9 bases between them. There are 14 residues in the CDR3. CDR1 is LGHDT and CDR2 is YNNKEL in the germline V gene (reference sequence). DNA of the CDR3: TGTGCCAGCAGCCCCCCCGATATGAACACTGAAGCTTTCTTT. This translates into CASSPPDMNTEAFF.

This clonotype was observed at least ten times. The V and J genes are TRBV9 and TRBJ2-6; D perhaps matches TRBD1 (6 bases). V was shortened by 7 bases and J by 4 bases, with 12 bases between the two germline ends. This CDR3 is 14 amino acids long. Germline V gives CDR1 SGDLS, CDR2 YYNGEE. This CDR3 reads CASAPGAGANVLTF. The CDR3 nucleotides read TGTGCCAGCGCCCCAGGGGCAGGGGCCAACGTCCTGACTTTC.

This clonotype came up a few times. The CDR3 DNA is TGTGCCAGCAGCTCCCGACAGGGACCGAACACCGGGGAGCTGTTTTTT. This translates into CASSSRQGPNTGELFF. The J gene is TRBJ2-2, the V gene TRBV9, with 7 bases matching TRBD1. The CDR3 runs to 16 residues. Germline-derived CDR1 and CDR2 are SGDLS and YYNGEE. The V and J ends lost 4 bases and 0 bases, in that order; junction bases with no gene match: 6.

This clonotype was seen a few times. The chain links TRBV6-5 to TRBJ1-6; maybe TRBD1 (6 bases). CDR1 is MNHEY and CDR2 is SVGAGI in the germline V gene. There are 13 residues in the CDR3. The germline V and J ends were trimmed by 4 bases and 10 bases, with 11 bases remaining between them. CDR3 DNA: TGTGCCAGCAGTTTTGGGGGCGACTCACCCCTCCACTTT. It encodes CASSFGGDSPLHF.

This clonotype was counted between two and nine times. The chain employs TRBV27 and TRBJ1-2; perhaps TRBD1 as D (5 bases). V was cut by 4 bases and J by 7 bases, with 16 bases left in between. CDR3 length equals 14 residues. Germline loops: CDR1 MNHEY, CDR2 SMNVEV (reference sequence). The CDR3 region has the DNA TGTGCCAGCAGTTCCGGGGGGAATAAGGGTGGCTACACCTTC. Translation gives CASSSGGNKGGYTF.

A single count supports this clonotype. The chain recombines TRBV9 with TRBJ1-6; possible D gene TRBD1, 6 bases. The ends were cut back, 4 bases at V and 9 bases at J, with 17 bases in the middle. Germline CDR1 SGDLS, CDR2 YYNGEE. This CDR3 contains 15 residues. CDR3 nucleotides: TGTGCCAGCAGCCCAGGGGCCTCCAGAGGTTCACCCCTCCACTTT. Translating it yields CASSPGASRGSPLHF.

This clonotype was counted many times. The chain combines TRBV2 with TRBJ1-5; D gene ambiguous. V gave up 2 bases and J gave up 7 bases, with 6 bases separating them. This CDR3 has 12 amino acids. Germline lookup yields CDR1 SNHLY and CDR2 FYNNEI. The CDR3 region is CASSEMVQPQHF. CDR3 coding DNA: TGTGCCAGCAGTGAAATGGTCCAGCCCCAGCATTTT.

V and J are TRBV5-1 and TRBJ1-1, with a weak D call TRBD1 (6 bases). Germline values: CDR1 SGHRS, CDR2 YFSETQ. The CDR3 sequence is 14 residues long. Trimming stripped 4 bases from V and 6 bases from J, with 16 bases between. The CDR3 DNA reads TGCGCCAGCAGCCCCGGGAGGGGGGGGGCTGAAGCTTTCTTT. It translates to CASSPGRGGAEAFF. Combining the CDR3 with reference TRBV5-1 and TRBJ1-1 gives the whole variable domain KAGVTQTPRYLIKTRGQQVTLSCSPISGHRSVSWYQQTPGQGLQFLFEYFSETQRNKGNFPGRFSGRQFSNSRSEMNVSTLELGDSALYLCASSPGRGGAEAFFGQGTRLTVV.